This entry is about one T cell receptor (beta chain). What it binds is unknown. Trimming left V 5 bases short and J 3 bases short, with 16 bases between. Germline V gene sequence: CDR1 MGHDK, CDR2 SYGVNS. This CDR3 spans 15 amino acids. This table comes from immunoSEQ multiplex PCR, and its TCRdb copy is limited to in-frame clones, with some not included. The sample has tens of thousands of clones, 65% to 90% seen once. The data belong to a study of T cell responses to AZD1222 COVID-19 vaccine. Study conclusions and caveats: Spike as a whole was targeted by vaccine-associated CD4 TCRs, dominant at 160-218 and 743-854. Most donors were white British and more were female, and clonal diversity was possibly underestimated.

The genes are TRBV25-1 and TRBJ2-5; perhaps TRBD1 as D (6 bases). This sample comprised peripheral blood, obtained on day 0 of AZD1222 vaccination. This TCR was sampled from an adult in good health. The CDR3 sequence: CASSKDRGWEETQYF. CDR3 DNA sequence: TGTGCCAGCAGTAAGGATAGGGGGTGGGAAGAGACCCAGTACTTC.